This entry features one T cell receptor (beta chain) sequence. Its antigen remains undetermined. Base qualities are missing; no much larger clone stands one base away. These data come from a study of HIV-infected children after antiretroviral therapy interruption (dated by TCRdb to the late 2010s). Some background on the complete study: The study included eight children, four on planned treatment interruption and four on continuous treatment, and all eight had a CD4+ count above 500 and a viral load below 50 copies/ml. The interruption group had a median age of about 9.5 years, and the continuous treatment group had a median age of about 8 years. Exposure to EBV and CMV had been recorded for most participating children. Samples from the interruption arm were taken at week 0, at week 12, at the end of interruption (week 24 or 48), and about 3 years after the study ended. In the continuous-treatment arm, samples from corresponding weeks 0, 48 and 150 were analyzed. Alongside thymic output measurements, TCR repertoires of children on planned treatment interruption were compared with TCR repertoires of children on continuous antiretroviral treatment. Here is what the overall study found, with its caveats: In naive CD4+ repertoires of PTI patients, reduced CDR3 sharing between time points was observed after interruption began, whereas many sequences were found to be shared between end of interruption and 3 years later. The naive CD4+ Gini coefficient rose by the end of treatment interruption, suggesting clonal expansion, and returned to baseline by 3 years. The small number of patients is a limitation, and caution is needed when interpreting the data. Minor non-naive CD45RA+ populations, such as EMRA or stem memory cells, might be present among the sorted CD45RA+ naive cells.

V is trimmed back by 2 bases and J by 6 bases, and the junction contains 4 bases that no gene match accounts for. The CDR3, cysteine through phenylalanine, is 14 amino acids long. The kept DNA is CDR3 alone, 42 bases in frame from the first base. CDR1 WSHSY and CDR2 SAAADI are derived from the germline V gene. What this sample's treatment or condition label stands for: PENTA 11 planned treatment interruption arm or continuous ART arm. The participants were children from the United Kingdom between 2 and 15 years old who had been on ART with at least three drugs for 24 weeks or longer. Cryopreserved PBMCs with at least 5 million viable cells were required; a handful of candidate patients were excluded for low viable PBMC yield. Naive CD4+ CD45RA+ CD45RO- T cells were FACS-sorted from thawed PBMCs on a FACSAria III cell sorter. After sorting, cells were fixed, and RNA was extracted with the RNeasy FFPE kit and then with the RNeasy Micro kit.

Library method: 3' RACE. TCR libraries were built from RNA using a 3' RACE protocol with unique molecular identifiers to correct PCR amplification bias. Amplicon libraries were pooled in groups of up to 12 and sequenced on an Illumina MiSeq using v2 2x250 paired-end chemistry. The authors processed their data as follows. Decombinator was used to process the reads, assigning V and J genes and CDR3 and applying barcode-based correction of errors and PCR bias. Before Gini coefficients were calculated with the R ineq package, the repertoires were subsampled to the same depth. Three approaches were used to assess CDR3 similarity: GLIPH, Hamming distance and a shared triplet metric. TCRdb trimmed the raw reads at Q25, called clones with MiXCR and kept productive beta chains. Each record represents a unique CDR3 protein, reported with the most common genes and DNA among its rows. The V and J calls here are based on TCRdb, not the publication. The sample table records about 86,000 distinct CDR3 sequences; 6.9% of these occur just once. The leading ten clones occupy about 1.1% of the sample.

This TCR derives from a pool of human donors with HIV. This material consisted of CD45RA+ CD4+ T cells from PBMCs, pooled from several time points, taken from a donor given antiretroviral therapy, either interrupted or continuous. Explained via the paper, the cell subset or site label denotes: naive CD4+ CD45RA+ CD45RO- T cells. The receptor chain draws on TRBV10-2 and TRBJ2-3, with 8 bases in between that match TRBD2. The CDR3 protein sequence reads: CASSERGGVDTQYF. In nucleotides, the sequence is TGCGCCAGCAGTGAGCGGGGGGGGGTGGATACGCAGTATTTT.